This T cell receptor beta chain was recorded in a study of T cell clones after liver transplantation. The CDR3 is 14 amino acids. Germline CDR1 SQVTM, CDR2 ANQGSEA. Losses at the gene ends were 3 bases for V and 5 bases for J; bases not matched to a gene: 5. The table came from immunoSEQ multiplex PCR; TCRdb's copy has only in-frame clones and leaves some out. The data show tens of thousands of clones, 71% seen once. This specimen consisted of CD4+ T cells from blood, obtained before liver transplant. This clonotype was sampled from a human donor who received a liver transplant. This chain links TRBV29-1 with TRBJ2-2; 8 nucleotides line up with TRBD2. The CDR3 nucleotides are TGCAGCGTTGACGGGGGGGCCCGGACCGGGGAGCTGTTTTTT. It codes for CSVDGGARTGELFF.